This entry lists 18 T cell receptor beta chains sequenced from one sample in a study of blood T cell repertoires in COVID-19. TCRdb keeps only in-frame clones here, not all; method: immunoSEQ multiplex PCR. The repertoire includes about 260,000 clones, approximately 90% of them detected once, and roughly 2.3% sits in the top ten. The sequenced sample was PBMCs or T cells enriched from blood (not recorded which). These receptors all stem from a woman in her late teens or twenties who had recovered from COVID-19.

The chain employs TRBV28 and TRBJ1-6; no reliable D call. This CDR3 spans 12 amino acids. Germline lookup yields CDR1 MDHEN and CDR2 SYDVKM. Trimming shortened V by 7 bases and J by 7 bases, and 8 bases separated the two germline ends. CDR3 nucleotides: TGTGCCAGCAACCTCAGAAATTCACCCCTCCACTTT. Protein sequence: CASNLRNSPLHF.

The V and J genes are TRBV9 and TRBJ2-1, with 12 nucleotides matching TRBD2. The junction had 2 bases not matched to a gene; V was cut back by 3 bases and J by 10 bases. Germline lookup yields CDR1 SGDLS and CDR2 YYNGEE. The CDR3 is made up of 13 amino acids. CDR3 region: CASSAGTSGEQFF. As DNA, the CDR3 is TGTGCCAGCAGCGCCGGGACTAGCGGGGAGCAGTTCTTC.

The chain has TRBV13 and TRBJ2-7, with unresolved D. Per germline, CDR1 PRHDT and CDR2 FYEKMQ (reference sequence). The length of the CDR3 is 12 residues. V lost 3 bases and J 0 bases, leaving 3 bases between the germline ends. In nucleotides, the CDR3 is TGTGCCAGCAGCTTTAGCTCCTACGAGCAGTACTTC. Its protein product is CASSFSSYEQYF. Full variable domain (remainder filled in from reference TRBV13 and TRBJ2-7): AAGVIQSPRHLIKEKRETATLKCYPIPRHDTVYWYQQGPGQDPQFLISFYEKMQSDKGSIPDRFSAQQFSDYHSELNMSSLELGDSALYFCASSFSSYEQYFGPGTRLTVT.

V and J are TRBV4-2 and TRBJ2-2, with unresolved D. The CDR3 is 15 amino acids. V dropped 0 bases and J dropped 1 base, with 6 bases sitting between them. Germline V gene sequence: CDR1 LGHNA, CDR2 YNFKEQ. CDR3: CASSQDELNTGELFF. CDR3 nucleotides: TGTGCCAGCAGCCAAGATGAACTGAACACCGGGGAGCTGTTTTTT.

The V call is TRBV10-2, the J call TRBJ2-7, with D perhaps TRBD2 (7 bases). Germline-derived CDR1 and CDR2 are WSHSY and SAAADI. V lost 3 bases to trimming and J lost 4 bases, with 13 bases between them. CDR3 size: 14 residues. The CDR3 spells CASSEGEGGYEQYF. Here the CDR3 DNA reads TGCGCCAGCAGTGAAGGCGAGGGGGGGTACGAGCAGTACTTC.

For this clone: Other DNA sequences in the same sample also yield this CDR3. The J gene is TRBJ1-4, the V gene TRBV5-1; D not certain. V dropped 1 base and J dropped 4 bases, with 5 bases sitting between them. The length of the CDR3 is 13 residues. Germline CDR1 and CDR2: SGHRS and YFSETQ. In nucleotides, the CDR3 is TGCGCCAGCAGCTTGCAACTTAATGAAAAACTGTTTTTT. Protein product: CASSLQLNEKLFF. The variable domain in full, completed from reference TRBV5-1 and TRBJ1-4, reads KAGVTQTPRYLIKTRGQQVTLSCSPISGHRSVSWYQQTPGQGLQFLFEYFSETQRNKGNFPGRFSGRQFSNSRSEMNVSTLELGDSALYLCASSLQLNEKLFFGSGTQLSVL.

This chain joins TRBV30 and TRBJ1-5; D possibly corresponds to TRBD1 (5 bases). CDR1 and CDR2 from the germline V gene are GTSNPN and SVGIG (reference sequence). This CDR3 region has 14 residues. Trimming cost V 1 base and J 5 bases, with 12 bases left between them. The CDR3 bases are TGTGCCTGGAGTGATTTACAGGCGGATCAGCCCCAGCATTTT. Translation: CAWSDLQADQPQHF.

The V call is TRBV5-1, the J call TRBJ1-1; TRBD1 agrees at 8 bases. This CDR3 is 15 amino acids long. In germline, CDR1 is SGHRS, CDR2 YFSETQ. The V and J ends lost 0 bases and 5 bases, in that order; junction bases with no gene match: 6. The CDR3 DNA follows: TGCGCCAGCAGCTTGGGACAGGGGTCTTATACTGAAGCTTTCTTT. Translated: CASSLGQGSYTEAFF.

This chain connects TRBV27 to TRBJ1-4, with a weak D call TRBD1 (5 bases). Trimming removed 2 bases at V and 12 bases at J, with 19 bases between. Germline V gene lookup returns CDR1 MNHEY and CDR2 SMNVEV (reference sequence). The CDR3 is 15 residues long. CDR3 nucleotides: TGTGCCAGCAGTTTACTCCCCCCGACAGTGAATGAACTGTTTTTT. It translates to CASSLLPPTVNELFF.

The chain is built from TRBV7-9 and TRBJ2-1; no firm D call. Germline V CDR1 and CDR2: SEHNR, FQNEAQ (reference sequence). The V gene lost 2 bases and the J gene lost 5 bases, with 10 bases spanning the gap. This CDR3 has 14 amino acids. The CDR3 region is CASSLILADNEQFF. The CDR3 DNA reads as TGTGCCAGCAGCTTAATACTCGCTGACAATGAGCAGTTCTTC.

The chain carries TRBV9 and TRBJ2-7; 7 bases line up with TRBD1. J gave up 2 bases and V 2 bases, and 7 bases lay outside the gene matches. Germline CDR1 SGDLS, CDR2 YYNGEE. CDR3 size: 15 residues. The CDR3 spells CASSVRAGTAYEQYF. CDR3 DNA: TGTGCCAGCAGCGTGAGAGCCGGGACAGCCTACGAGCAGTACTTC. Complete variable domain (other parts from reference TRBV9 and TRBJ2-7): DSGVTQTPKHLITATGQRVTLRCSPRSGDLSVYWYQQSLDQGLQFLIQYYNGEERAKGNILERFSAQQFPDLHSELNLSSLELGDSALYFCASSVRAGTAYEQYFGPGTRLTVT.

The genes are TRBV13 and TRBJ1-4, with 9 bases lining up with TRBD1. The germline CDR1 and CDR2 sequences are PRHDT and FYEKMQ (reference sequence). The CDR3 is made up of 17 amino acids. The trim removed 4 bases at V and 1 base at J, leaving 7 bases unmatched. This CDR3 reads CASSSFNRGRTNEKLFF. CDR3 nucleotides: TGTGCCAGCAGCTCCTTTAACAGGGGGCGAACTAATGAAAAACTGTTTTTT.

The rearrangement joins TRBV5-5 to TRBJ2-3, with 10 positions matching TRBD2. Germline CDR1 is SGHKS and CDR2 is YYEKEE (reference sequence). This CDR3 is built from 19 residues. J lost 2 bases, V lost 4 bases, and 16 bases had no gene match. The CDR3 loop is CASSARSSGGSAYTDTQYF. The DNA of the CDR3 is TGTGCCAGCAGCGCGAGGAGTAGCGGGGGGTCTGCTTACACAGATACGCAGTATTTT.

The chain joins TRBV3-1 (or the pseudogene TRBV3-2) to TRBJ1-6, with D possibly TRBD1 on 5 matching bases. V dropped 1 base and J dropped 5 bases, with 18 bases sitting between them. Germline lookup yields CDR1 LGHDT and CDR2 YNNKEL (reference sequence). The CDR3 loop spans 18 amino acids. In DNA, the CDR3 is TGTGCCAGCAGCCAAGCAACCATAGCTGGGGCAAATAATTCACCCCTCCACTTT. Translation gives CASSQATIAGANNSPLHF.

This chain connects TRBV12-3 or TRBV12-4 to TRBJ1-5; possibly TRBD1 for D (5 bases). The germline V and J ends were trimmed by 6 bases and 5 bases, with 8 bases remaining between them. There are 12 residues in the CDR3. CDR3 protein: CASSWGDQPQHF. The CDR3 bases are TGTGCCAGCAGCTGGGGGGATCAGCCCCAGCATTTT.

CDR3: CASSPGTTPYNEQFF. CDR3 coding DNA: TGTGCCAGCAGCCCAGGGACTACACCCTACAATGAGCAGTTCTTC. This chain links TRBV9 with TRBJ2-1; 7 nucleotides align to TRBD2. The junction had 6 bases not matched to a gene; V was cut back by 4 bases and J by 2 bases. CDR1 is SGDLS, CDR2 YYNGEE, per germline. The CDR3 is 15 amino acids.

The J gene is TRBJ2-3, the V gene TRBV6-6; no clear D gene. Trimming pared 3 bases from V and 2 bases from J, leaving 6 bases between. This CDR3 spans 13 amino acids. CDR1 and CDR2 (germline): MNHNY, SVGAGI (reference sequence). The CDR3 here is CASSYSFTDTQYF. The CDR3 coding sequence is TGTGCCAGCAGTTATTCCTTCACAGATACGCAGTATTTT.

The CDR3 nucleotides are TGCAGTGCTAGTTACAGGAATTCACCCCTCCACTTT. Translated, it gives CSASYRNSPLHF. The rearrangement uses TRBV20-1 and TRBJ1-6; maybe TRBD1 (5 bases). CDR1 is DFQATT, CDR2 SNEGSKA, per germline (reference sequence). CDR3 length: 12 residues. V lost 3 bases, J lost 7 bases, and 7 bases lay in between.